The T cell receptor (beta chain) under discussion was sequenced for a study of beta chain features in type 1 diabetes. Overall study findings and caveats: Moderate but significant shortening of TCRB CDR3s was recorded in all four CD4+ subsets from Type 1 diabetes patients. Type 1 diabetes patients had VDJ junctions that carried fewer insertions and more deletions.

The study reverse transcribed the entire isolated RNA, so it sequenced expressed TCRB transcripts. Sequenced by immunoSEQ multiplex PCR; TCRdb stores in-frame clones only, minus some. The sample lists 300,000 to 450,000 clones, about 12% seen once, with around 0.0099% in the top ten. CDR3 length: 17 amino acids. Germline lookup yields CDR1 SGHVS and CDR2 FQNEAQ. V dropped 5 bases and J dropped 4; count of bases not matched to a gene: 12. Via the markers CD45RO/CCR7/CD25/CD127/CD95/CD27, stem cell-like memory, regulatory, central memory and naive CD4+ cells were sorted. For this clone: Its antigen is as yet unknown.

Sample: naive CD4+ T cells from blood. The chain combines TRBV7-8 with TRBJ1-2; 11 bases agree with TRBD1. The sequence was collected from a woman in her late teens or twenties with type 1 diabetes. CDR3 amino acids: CASSPQDRGRPGYGYTF. The CDR3 nucleotides are TGTGCCAGCAGCCCTCAGGACAGGGGGCGTCCGGGCTATGGCTACACCTTC. Looking up the rest from reference TRBV7-8 and TRBJ1-2 gives the full variable domain: GAGVSQSPRYKVAKRGQDVALRCDPISGHVSLFWYQQALGQGPEFLTYFQNEAQLDKSGLPSDRFFAERPEGSVSTLKIQRTQQEDSAVYLCASSPQDRGRPGYGYTFGSGTRLTVV.